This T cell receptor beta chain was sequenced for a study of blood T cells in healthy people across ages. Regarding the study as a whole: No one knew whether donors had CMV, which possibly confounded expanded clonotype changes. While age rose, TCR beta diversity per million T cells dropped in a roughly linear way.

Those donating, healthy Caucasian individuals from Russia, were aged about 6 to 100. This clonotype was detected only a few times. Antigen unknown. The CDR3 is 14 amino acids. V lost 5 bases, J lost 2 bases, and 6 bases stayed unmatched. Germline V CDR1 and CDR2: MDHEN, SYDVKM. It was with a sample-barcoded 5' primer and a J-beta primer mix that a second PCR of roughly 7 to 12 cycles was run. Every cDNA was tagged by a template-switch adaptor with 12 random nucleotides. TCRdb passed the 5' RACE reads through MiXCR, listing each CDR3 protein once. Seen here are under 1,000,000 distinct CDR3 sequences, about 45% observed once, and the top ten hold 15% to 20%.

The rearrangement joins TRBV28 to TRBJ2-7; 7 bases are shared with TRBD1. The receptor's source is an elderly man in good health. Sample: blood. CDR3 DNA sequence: TGTGCCAGCAGTATACCGGGACAGCCCTACGAGCAGTACTTC. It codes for CASSIPGQPYEQYF.